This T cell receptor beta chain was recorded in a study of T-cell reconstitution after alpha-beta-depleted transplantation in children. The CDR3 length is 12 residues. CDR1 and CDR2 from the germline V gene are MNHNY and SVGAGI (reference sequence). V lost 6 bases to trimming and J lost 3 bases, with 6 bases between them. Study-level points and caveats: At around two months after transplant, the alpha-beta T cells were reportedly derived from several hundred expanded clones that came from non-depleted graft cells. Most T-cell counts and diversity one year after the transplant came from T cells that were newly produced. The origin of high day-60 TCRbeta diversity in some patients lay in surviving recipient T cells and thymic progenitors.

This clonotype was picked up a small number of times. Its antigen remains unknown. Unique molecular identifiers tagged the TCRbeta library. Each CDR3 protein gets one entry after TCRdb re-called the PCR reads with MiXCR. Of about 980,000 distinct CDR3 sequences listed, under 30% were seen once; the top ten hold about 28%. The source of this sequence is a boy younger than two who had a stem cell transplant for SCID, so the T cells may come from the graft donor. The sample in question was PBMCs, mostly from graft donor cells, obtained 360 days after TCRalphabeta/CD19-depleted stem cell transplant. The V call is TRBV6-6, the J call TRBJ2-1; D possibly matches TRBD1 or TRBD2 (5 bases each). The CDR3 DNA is TGTGCCAGCAGGAGGGGCTACAATGAGCAGTTCTTC. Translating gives CASRRGYNEQFF.